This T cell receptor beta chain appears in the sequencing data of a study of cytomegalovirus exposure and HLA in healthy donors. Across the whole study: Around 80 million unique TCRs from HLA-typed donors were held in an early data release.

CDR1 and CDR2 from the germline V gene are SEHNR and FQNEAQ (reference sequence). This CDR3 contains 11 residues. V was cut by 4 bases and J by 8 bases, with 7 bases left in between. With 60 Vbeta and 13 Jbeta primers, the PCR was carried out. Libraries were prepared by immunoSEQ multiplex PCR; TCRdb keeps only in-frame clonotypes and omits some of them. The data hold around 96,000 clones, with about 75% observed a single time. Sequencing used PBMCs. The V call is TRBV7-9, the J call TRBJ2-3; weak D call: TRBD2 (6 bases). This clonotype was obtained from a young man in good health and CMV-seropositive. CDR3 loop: CASSSGVTQYF. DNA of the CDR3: TGTGCCAGCAGCTCGGGGGTTACGCAGTATTTT.